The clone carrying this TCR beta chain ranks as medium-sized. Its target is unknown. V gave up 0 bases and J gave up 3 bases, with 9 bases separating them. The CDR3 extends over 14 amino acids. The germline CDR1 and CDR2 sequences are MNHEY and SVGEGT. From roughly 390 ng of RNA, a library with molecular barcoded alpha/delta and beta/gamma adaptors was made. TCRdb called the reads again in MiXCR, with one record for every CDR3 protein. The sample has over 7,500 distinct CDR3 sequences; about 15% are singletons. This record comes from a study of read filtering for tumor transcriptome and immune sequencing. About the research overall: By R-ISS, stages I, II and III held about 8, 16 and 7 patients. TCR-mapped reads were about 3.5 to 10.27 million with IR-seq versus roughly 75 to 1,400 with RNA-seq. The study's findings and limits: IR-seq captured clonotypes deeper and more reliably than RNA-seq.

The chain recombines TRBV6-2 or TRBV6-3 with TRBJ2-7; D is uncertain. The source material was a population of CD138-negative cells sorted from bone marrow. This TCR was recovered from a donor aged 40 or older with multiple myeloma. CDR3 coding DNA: TGTGCCAGCAGTTACTCGATGAGTAGCTACGAGCAGTACTTC. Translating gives CASSYSMSSYEQYF.